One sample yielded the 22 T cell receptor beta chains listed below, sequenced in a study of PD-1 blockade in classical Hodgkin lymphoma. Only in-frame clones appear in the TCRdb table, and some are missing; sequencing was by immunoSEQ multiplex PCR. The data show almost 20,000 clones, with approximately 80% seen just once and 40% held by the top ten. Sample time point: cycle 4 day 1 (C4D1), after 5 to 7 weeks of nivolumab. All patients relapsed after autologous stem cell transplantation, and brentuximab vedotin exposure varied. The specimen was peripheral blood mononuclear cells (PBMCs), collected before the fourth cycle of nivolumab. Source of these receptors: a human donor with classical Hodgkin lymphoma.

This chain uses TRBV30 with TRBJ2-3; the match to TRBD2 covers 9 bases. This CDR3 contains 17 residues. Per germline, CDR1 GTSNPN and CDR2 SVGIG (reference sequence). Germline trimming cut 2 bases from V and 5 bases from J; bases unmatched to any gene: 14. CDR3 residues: CAWSILRRGGSRDTQYF. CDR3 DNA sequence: TGTGCCTGGAGTATACTACGGCGGGGGGGATCACGAGATACGCAGTATTTT.

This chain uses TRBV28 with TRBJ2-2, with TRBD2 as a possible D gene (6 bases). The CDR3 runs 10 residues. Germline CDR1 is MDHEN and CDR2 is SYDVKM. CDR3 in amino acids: CAAGSGELFF. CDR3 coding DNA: TGTGCGGCGGGATCCGGGGAGCTGTTTTTT.

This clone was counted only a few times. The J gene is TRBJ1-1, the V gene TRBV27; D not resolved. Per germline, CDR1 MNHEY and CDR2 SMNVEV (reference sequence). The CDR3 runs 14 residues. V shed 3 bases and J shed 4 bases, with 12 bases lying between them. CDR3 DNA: TGTGCCAGCAGTTTCAATCCGGGTGGCACTGAAGCTTTCTTT. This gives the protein CASSFNPGGTEAFF.

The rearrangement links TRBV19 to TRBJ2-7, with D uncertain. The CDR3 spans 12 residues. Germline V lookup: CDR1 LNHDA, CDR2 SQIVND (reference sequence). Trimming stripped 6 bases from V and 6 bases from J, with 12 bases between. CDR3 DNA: TGTGCCAGTAGCAGAGACTCCGCCGAGCAGTACTTC. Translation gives CASSRDSAEQYF.

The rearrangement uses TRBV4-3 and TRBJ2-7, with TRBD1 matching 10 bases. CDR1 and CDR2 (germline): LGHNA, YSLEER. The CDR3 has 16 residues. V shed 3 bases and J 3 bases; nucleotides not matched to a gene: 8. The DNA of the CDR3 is TGCGCCAGCAGCCAGAGTCACGGGACAGGGGACTACGAGCAGTACTTC. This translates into CASSQSHGTGDYEQYF.

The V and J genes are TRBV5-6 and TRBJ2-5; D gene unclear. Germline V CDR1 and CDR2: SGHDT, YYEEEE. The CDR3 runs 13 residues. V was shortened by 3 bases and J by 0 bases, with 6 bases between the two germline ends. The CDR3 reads CASSYTYQETQYF. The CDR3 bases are TGTGCCAGCAGCTATACGTACCAAGAGACCCAGTACTTC.

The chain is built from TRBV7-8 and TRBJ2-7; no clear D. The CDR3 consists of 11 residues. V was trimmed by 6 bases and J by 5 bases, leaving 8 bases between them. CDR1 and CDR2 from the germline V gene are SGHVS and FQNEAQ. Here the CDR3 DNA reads TGTGCCAGCAGAGTGTCGGACGAGCAGTACTTC. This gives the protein CASRVSDEQYF.

CDR3 coding DNA: TGTGCCAGTAGTATGCTGAGGCGGACTCCCTACAATGAGCAGTTCTTC. Its protein is CASSMLRRTPYNEQFF. The J gene is TRBJ2-1, the V gene TRBV19, with D tentatively TRBD2 (5 bases). In germline, CDR1 is LNHDA, CDR2 SQIVND (reference sequence). V was shortened by 3 bases and J by 2 bases, with 14 bases between the two germline ends. The CDR3 extends over 16 amino acids.

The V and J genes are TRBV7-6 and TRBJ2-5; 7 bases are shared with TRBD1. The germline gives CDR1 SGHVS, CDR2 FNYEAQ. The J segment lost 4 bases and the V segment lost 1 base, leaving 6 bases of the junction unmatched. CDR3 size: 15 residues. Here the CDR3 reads CASSLGGQNSETQYF. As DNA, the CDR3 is TGTGCCAGCAGCTTAGGGGGACAGAATTCAGAGACCCAGTACTTC. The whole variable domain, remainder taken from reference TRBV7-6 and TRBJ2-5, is GAGVSQSPRYKVTKRGQDVALRCDPISGHVSLYWYRQALGQGPEFLTYFNYEAQQDKSGLPNDRFSAERPEGSISTLTIQRTEQRDSAMYRCASSLGGQNSETQYFGPGTRLLVL.

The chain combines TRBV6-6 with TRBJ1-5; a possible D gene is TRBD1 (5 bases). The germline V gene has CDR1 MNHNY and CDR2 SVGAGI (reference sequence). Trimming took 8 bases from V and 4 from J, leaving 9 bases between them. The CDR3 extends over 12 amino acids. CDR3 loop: CASRSGNQPQHF. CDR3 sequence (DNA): TGTGCCAGCCGCTCAGGGAATCAGCCCCAGCATTTT.

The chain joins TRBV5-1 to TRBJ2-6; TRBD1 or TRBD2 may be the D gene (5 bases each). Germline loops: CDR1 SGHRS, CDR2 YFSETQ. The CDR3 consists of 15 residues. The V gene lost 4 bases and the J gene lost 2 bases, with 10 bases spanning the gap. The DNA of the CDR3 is TGCGCCAGCAGCCAGAGGGGTCCTGGGGCCAACGTCCTGACTTTC. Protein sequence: CASSQRGPGANVLTF. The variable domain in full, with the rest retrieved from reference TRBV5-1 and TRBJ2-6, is KAGVTQTPRYLIKTRGQQVTLSCSPISGHRSVSWYQQTPGQGLQFLFEYFSETQRNKGNFPGRFSGRQFSNSRSEMNVSTLELGDSALYLCASSQRGPGANVLTFGAGSRLTVL.

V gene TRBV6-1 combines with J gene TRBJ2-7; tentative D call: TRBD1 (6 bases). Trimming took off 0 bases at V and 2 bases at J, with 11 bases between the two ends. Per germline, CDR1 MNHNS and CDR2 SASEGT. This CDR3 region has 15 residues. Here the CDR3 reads CASSEALDSTYEQYF. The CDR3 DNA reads TGTGCCAGCAGTGAAGCGTTGGACAGTACCTACGAGCAGTACTTC.

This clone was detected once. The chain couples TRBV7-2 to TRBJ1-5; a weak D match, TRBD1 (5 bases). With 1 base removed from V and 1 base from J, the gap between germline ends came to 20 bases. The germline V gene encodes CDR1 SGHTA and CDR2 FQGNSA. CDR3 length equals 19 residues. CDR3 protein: CASSLVKSSGVQSNQPQHF. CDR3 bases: TGTGCCAGCAGCTTAGTCAAGTCGTCGGGGGTTCAAAGCAATCAGCCCCAGCATTTT. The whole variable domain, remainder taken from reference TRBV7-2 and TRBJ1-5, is GAGVSQSPSNKVTEKGKDVELRCDPISGHTALYWYRQSLGQGLEFLIYFQGNSAPDKSGLPSDRFSAERTGGSVSTLTIQRTQQEDSAVYLCASSLVKSSGVQSNQPQHFGDGTRLSIL.

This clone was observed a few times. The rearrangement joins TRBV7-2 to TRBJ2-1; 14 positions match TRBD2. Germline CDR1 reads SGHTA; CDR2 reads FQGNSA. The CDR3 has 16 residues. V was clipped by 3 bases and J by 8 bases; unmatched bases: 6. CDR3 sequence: CASSLRGTSGSYEQFF. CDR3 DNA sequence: TGTGCCAGCAGCTTGAGGGGGACTAGCGGGAGCTATGAGCAGTTCTTC.

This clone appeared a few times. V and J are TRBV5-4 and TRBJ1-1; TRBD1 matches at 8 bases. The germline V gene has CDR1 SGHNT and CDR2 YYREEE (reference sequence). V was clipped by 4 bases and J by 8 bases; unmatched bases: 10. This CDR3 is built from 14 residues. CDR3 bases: TGTGCCAGCAGCAGCCCCAGGGGGCGATCCGAAGCTTTCTTT. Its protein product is CASSSPRGRSEAFF.

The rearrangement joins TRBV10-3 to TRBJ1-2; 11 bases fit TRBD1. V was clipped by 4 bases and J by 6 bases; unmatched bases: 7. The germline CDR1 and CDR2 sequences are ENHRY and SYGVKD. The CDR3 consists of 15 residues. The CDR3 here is CAISGGQGASDGYTF. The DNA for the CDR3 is TGTGCCATCAGTGGCGGACAGGGGGCAAGCGATGGCTACACCTTC.

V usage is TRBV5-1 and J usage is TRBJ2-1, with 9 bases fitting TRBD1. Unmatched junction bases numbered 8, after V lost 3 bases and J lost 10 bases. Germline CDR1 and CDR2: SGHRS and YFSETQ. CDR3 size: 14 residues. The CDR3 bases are TGCGCCAGCAGCTCGAGGACAGGGGAGAGGGAGCAGTTCTTC. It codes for CASSSRTGEREQFF. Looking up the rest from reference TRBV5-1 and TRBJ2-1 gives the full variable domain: KAGVTQTPRYLIKTRGQQVTLSCSPISGHRSVSWYQQTPGQGLQFLFEYFSETQRNKGNFPGRFSGRQFSNSRSEMNVSTLELGDSALYLCASSSRTGEREQFFGPGTRLTVL.

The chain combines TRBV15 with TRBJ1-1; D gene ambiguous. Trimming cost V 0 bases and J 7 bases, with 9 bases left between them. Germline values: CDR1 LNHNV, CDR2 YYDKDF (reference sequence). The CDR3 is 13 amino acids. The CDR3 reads CATSRDLRGEAFF. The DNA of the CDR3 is TGTGCCACCAGCAGAGATCTACGGGGTGAAGCTTTCTTT.

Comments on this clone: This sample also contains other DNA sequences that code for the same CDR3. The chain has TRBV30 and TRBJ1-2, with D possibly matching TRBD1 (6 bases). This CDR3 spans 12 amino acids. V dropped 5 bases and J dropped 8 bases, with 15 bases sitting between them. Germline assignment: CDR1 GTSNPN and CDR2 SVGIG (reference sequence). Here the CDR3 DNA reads TGTGCCTGGGCGGGGGGCTCGGGGGGCTACACCTTC. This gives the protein CAWAGGSGGYTF.

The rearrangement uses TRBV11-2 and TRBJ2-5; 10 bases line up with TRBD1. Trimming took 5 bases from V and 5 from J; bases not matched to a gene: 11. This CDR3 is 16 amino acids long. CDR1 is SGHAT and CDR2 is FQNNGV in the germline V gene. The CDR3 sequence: CASSARPGTGVETQYF. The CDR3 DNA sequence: TGTGCCAGCAGCGCCCGCCCCGGGACAGGGGTTGAGACCCAGTACTTC.

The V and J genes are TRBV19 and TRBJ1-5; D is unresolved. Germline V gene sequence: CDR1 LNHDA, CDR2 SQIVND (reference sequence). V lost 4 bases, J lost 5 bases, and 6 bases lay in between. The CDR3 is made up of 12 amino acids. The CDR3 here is CASSTLYQPQHF. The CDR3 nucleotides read TGTGCCAGTAGTACCCTTTATCAGCCCCAGCATTTT.

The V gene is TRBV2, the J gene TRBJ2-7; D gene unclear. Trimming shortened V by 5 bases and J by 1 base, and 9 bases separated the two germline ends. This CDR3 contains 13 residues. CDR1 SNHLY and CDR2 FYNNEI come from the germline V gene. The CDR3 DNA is TGTGCCAGCAGTAAGGACGGATCCTACGAGCAGTACTTC. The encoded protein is CASSKDGSYEQYF.